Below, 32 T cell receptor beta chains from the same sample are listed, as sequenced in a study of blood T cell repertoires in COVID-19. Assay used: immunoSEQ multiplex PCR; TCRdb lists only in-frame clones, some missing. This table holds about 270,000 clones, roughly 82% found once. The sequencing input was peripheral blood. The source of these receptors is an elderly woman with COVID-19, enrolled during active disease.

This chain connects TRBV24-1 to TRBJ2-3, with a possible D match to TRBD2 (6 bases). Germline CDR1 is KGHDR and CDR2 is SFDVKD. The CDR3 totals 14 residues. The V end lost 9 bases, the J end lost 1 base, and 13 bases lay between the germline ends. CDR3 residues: CATASRGGTDTQYF. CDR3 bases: TGTGCCACCGCTTCGCGCGGGGGCACAGATACGCAGTATTTT.

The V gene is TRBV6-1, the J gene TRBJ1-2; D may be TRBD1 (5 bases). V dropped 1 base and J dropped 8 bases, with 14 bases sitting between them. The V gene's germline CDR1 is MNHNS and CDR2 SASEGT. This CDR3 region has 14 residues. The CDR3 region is CASSEERTTAGYTF. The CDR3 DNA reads TGTGCCAGCAGTGAAGAAAGGACAACGGCAGGCTACACCTTC.

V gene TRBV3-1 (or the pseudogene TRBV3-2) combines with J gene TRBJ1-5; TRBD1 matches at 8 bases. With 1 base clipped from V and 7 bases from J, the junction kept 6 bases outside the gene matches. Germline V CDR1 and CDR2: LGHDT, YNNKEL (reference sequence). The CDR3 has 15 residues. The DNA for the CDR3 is TGTGCCAGCAGCCAAGGGTCAGGGGGCCGCCAGCCCCAGCATTTT. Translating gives CASSQGSGGRQPQHF.

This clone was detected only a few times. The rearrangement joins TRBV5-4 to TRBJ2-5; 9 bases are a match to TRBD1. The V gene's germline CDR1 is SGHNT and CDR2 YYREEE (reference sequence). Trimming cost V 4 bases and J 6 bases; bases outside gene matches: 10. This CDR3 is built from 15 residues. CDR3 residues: CASSGATGGKQTQYF. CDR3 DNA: TGTGCCAGCAGCGGTGCTACAGGGGGCAAGCAGACCCAGTACTTC.

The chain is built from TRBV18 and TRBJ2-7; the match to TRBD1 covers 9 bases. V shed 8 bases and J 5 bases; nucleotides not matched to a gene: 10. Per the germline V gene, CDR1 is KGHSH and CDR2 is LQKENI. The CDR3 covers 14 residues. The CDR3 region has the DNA TGTGCCAGCCGCCCCGGGACAGGGTTCAACGAGCAGTACTTC. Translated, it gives CASRPGTGFNEQYF.

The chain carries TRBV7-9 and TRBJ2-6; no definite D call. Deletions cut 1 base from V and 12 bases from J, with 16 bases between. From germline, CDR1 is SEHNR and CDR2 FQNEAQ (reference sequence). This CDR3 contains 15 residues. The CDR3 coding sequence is TGTGCCAGCAGCTTAGAGGCAGTCGCGGTTGGCGTCCTGACTTTC. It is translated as CASSLEAVAVGVLTF.

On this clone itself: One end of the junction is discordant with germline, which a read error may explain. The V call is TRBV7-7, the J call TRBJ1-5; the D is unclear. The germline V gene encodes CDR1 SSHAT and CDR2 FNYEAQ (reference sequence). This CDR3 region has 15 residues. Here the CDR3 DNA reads TGTGCTAGCAGCCCGGGTCGGTTAAGCAATCAGCCCCAGCATTTT. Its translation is CASSPGRLSNQPQHF.

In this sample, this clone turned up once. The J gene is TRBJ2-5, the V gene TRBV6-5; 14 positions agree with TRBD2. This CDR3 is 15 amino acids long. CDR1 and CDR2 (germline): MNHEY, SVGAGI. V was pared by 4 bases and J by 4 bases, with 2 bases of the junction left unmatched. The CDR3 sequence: CASSSTSGGGETQYF. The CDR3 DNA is TGTGCCAGCAGTTCGACTAGCGGGGGGGGAGAGACCCAGTACTTC.

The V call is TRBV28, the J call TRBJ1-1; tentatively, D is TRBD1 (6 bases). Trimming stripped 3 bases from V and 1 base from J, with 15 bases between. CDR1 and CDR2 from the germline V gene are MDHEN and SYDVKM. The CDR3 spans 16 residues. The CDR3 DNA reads TGTGCCAGCAGTTTGAACCCGGGAGGGGGGAACACTGAAGCTTTCTTT. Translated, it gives CASSLNPGGGNTEAFF.

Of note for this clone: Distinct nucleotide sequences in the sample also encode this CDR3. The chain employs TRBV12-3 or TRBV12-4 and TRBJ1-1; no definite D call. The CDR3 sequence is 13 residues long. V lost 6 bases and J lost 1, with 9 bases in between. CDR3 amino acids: CASSLGANTEAFF. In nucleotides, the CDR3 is TGTGCCAGCAGCCTGGGAGCGAACACTGAAGCTTTCTTT.

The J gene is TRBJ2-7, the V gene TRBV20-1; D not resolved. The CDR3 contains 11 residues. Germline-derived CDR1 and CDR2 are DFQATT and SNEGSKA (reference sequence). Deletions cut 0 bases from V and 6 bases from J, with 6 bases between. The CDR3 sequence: CSAREGPEQYV. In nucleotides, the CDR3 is TGCAGTGCTAGAGAGGGCCCCGAGCAGTACGTC.

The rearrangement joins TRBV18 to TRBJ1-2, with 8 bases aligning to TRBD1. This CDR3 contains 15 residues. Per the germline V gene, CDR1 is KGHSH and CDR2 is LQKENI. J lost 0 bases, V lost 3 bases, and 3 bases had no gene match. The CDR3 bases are TGTGCCAGCTCACCTCCAGGGGGCGCTAACTATGGCTACACCTTC. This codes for CASSPPGGANYGYTF.

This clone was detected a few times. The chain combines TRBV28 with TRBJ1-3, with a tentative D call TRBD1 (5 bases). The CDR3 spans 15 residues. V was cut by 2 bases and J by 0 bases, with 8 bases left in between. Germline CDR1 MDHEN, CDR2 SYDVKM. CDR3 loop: CASSLRGSSGNTIYF. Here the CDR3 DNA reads TGTGCCAGCAGTTTACGGGGGTCCTCTGGAAACACCATATATTTT.

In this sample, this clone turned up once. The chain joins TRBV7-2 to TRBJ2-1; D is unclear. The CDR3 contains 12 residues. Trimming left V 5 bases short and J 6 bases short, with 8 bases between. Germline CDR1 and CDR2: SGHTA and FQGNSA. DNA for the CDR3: TGTGCCAGCAGCCTACTTTCCAATGAGCAGTTCTTC. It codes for CASSLLSNEQFF.

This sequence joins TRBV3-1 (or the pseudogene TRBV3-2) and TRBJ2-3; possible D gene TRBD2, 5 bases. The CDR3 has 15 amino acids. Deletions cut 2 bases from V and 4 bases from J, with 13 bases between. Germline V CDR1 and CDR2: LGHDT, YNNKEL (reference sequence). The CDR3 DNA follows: TGTGCCAGCAGCCAACCGGGTCCGAGGGCAGATACGCAGTATTTT. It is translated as CASSQPGPRADTQYF.

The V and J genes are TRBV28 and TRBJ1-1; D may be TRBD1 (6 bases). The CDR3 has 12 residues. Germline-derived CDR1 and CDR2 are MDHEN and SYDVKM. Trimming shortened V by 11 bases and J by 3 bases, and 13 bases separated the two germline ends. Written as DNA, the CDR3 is TGTGCCGGGGGACATCGGGACACTGAAGCTTTCTTT. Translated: CAGGHRDTEAFF.

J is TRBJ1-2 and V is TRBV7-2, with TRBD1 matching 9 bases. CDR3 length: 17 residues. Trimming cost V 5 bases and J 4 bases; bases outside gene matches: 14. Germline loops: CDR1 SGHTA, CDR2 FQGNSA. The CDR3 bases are TGTGCCAGCAGCCCCAGGACAGGGGTCGGAATCATCTATGGCTACACCTTC. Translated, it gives CASSPRTGVGIIYGYTF.

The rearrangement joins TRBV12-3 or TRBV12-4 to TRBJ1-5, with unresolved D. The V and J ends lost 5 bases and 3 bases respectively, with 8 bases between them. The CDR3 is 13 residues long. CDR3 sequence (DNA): TGTGCCAGCAGTCCCATCCCCAATCAGCCCCAGCATTTT. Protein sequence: CASSPIPNQPQHF.

The CDR3 nucleotides read TGTGCCAGTAGCTCTACAGGGAGCACAGATACGCAGTATTTT. Translating gives CASSSTGSTDTQYF. The chain is built from TRBV19 and TRBJ2-3; D perhaps matches TRBD1 (6 bases). Trimming took off 6 bases at V and 0 bases at J, with 10 bases between the two ends. The CDR3 is 14 amino acids. In germline, CDR1 is LNHDA, CDR2 SQIVND (reference sequence).

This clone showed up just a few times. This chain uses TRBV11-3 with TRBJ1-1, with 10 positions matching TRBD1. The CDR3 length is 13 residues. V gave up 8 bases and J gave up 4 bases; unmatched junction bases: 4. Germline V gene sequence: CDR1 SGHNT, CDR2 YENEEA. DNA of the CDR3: TGTGCCAGCTCCCGGGACAGGGGCACTGAAGCTTTCTTT. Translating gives CASSRDRGTEAFF.

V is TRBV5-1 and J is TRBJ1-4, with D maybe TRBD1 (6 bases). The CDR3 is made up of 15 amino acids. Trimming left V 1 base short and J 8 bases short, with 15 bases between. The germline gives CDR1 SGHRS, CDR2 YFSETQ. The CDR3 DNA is TGCGCCAGCAGCTTGCAGGGGCAAGGGTCGGAAAAACTGTTTTTT. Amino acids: CASSLQGQGSEKLFF.

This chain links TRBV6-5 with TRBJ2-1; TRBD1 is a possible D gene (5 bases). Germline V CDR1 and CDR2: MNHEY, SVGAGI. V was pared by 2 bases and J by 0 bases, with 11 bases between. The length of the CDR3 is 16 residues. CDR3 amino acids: CASSYERQSSYNEQFF. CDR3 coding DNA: TGTGCCAGCAGTTACGAAAGACAGAGCTCCTACAATGAGCAGTTCTTC.

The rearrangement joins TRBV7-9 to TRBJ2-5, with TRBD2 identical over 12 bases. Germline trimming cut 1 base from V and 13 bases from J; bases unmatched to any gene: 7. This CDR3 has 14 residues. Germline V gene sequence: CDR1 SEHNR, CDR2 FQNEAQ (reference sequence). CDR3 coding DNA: TGTGCCAGCAGCTTAGAACTAGCGGGGGGTCGACCGTACTTC. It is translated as CASSLELAGGRPYF. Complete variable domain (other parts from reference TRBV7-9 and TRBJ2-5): DTGVSQNPRHKITKRGQNVTFRCDPISEHNRLYWYRQTLGQGPEFLTYFQNEAQLEKSRLLSDRFSAERPKGSFSTLEIQRTEQGDSAMYLCASSLELAGGRPYFGPGTRLLVL.

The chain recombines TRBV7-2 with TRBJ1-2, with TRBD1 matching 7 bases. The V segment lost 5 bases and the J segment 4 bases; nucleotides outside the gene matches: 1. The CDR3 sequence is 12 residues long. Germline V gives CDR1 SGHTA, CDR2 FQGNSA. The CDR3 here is CASSAGGYGYTF. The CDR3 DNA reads TGTGCCAGCAGCGCAGGGGGCTATGGCTACACCTTC.

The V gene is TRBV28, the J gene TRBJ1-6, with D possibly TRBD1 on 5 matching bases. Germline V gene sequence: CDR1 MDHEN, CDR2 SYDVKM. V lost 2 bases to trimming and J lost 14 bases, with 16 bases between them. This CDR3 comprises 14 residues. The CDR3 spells CASSLGRALWTLHF. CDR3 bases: TGTGCCAGCAGTTTAGGCAGGGCCCTTTGGACCCTCCACTTT.

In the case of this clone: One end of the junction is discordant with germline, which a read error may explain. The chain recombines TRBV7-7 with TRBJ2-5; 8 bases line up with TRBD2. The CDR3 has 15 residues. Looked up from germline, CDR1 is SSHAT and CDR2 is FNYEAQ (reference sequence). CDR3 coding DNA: TGTGCTAGCAGCGCTCAACCTAGCGGGCAAGAGACCCAGTACTTC. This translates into CASSAQPSGQETQYF.

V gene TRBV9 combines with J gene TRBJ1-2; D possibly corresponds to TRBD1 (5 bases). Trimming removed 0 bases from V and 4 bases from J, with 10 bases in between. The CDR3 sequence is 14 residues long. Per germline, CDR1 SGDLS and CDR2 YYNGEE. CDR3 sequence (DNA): TGTGCCAGCAGCGTAGCCTCAGGGCCCTATGGCTACACCTTC. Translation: CASSVASGPYGYTF.

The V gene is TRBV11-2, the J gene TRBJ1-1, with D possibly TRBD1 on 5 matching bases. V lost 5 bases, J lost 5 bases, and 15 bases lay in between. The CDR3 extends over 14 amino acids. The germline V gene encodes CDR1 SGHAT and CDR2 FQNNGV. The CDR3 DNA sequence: TGTGCCAGCAGCCCAGGGTCTATGGCGACTGAAGCTTTCTTT. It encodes CASSPGSMATEAFF.

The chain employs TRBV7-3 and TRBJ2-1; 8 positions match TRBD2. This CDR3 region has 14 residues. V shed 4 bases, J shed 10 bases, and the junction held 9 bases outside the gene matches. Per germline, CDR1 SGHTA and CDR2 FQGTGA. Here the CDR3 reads CASSSGLAVSEQFF. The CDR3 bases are TGTGCCAGCAGCTCCGGACTAGCAGTGAGCGAGCAGTTCTTC.

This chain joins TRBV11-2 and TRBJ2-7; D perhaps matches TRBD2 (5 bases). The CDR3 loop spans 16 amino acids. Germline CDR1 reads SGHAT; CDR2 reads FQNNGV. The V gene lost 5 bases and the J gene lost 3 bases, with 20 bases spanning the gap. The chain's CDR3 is CASSPRGNGVNYEQYF. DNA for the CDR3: TGTGCCAGCAGCCCGCGAGGGAATGGGGTGAACTACGAGCAGTACTTC.

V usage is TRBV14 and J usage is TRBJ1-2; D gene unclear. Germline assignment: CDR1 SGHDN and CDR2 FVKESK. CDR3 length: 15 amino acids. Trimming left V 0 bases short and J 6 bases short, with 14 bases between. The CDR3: CASSQDLIHGNGYTF. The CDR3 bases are TGTGCCAGCAGCCAAGATCTAATTCACGGGAATGGCTACACCTTC.

CDR3 nucleotide sequence: TGCAGCGCCGCTCCCGGACAGGGCGGCACCGGGGAGCTGTTTTTT. Translating it yields CSAAPGQGGTGELFF. The chain combines TRBV29-1 with TRBJ2-2, with TRBD1 matching over 8 bases. This CDR3 is 15 amino acids long. Trimming at V came to 7 bases and at J to 4 bases, leaving 11 bases not matched to a gene. Germline CDR1 reads SQVTM; CDR2 reads ANQGSEA.